The clone carrying this T cell receptor beta chain showed up just a few times. Its antigen is unknown. Sorting gave populations that all exceeded 95% purity. This sample was taken from a study of beta chain features in type 1 diabetes. Findings of the study overall: People with Type 1 diabetes carried modestly yet significantly shorter TCRB CDR3s in all four CD4+ subsets. Researchers reported that naive, central memory and Treg TCRB repertoires appeared more similar in patients than in healthy donors.

The CDR3 is made up of 14 amino acids. The V gene end was trimmed by 0 bases and the J gene end by 10 bases; junction bases not matched to a gene: 6. In germline, CDR1 is GTSNPN, CDR2 SVGIG (reference sequence). The entirety of the isolated RNA underwent reverse transcription, so expressed TCRB transcripts were sequenced. The assay was immunoSEQ multiplex PCR, and TCRdb's table has in-frame clones only and misses some. The sample yields about 340,000 clones, approximately 9.9% seen once. The source of this sequence is a man aged 25-40 years with type 1 diabetes. The sample taken for sequencing was central memory CD4+ T cells from blood. The chain employs TRBV30 and TRBJ1-6; 7 nucleotides align to TRBD1. CDR3 protein: CAWSVGQDYSPLHF. In DNA, the CDR3 is TGTGCCTGGAGTGTCGGACAGGATTACTCACCCCTCCACTTT.